This T cell receptor beta chain was retrieved from a study of vaccination effects on CD4 cells after COVID-19. Prior to sequencing, the ViraFEST assay stimulated PBMC with viral peptide pools, which expanded the antigen-specific CD4+ T cells. Isolation of CD4+ T cells took place after less than twelve days of culture. Neither prior SARS-CoV-2 infection nor positive nucleocapsid antibodies were present in the vaccine recipients. In the case of this clone: Antigen: not known.

The data were produced by immunoSEQ multiplex PCR, yet TCRdb's version contains in-frame clones alone and is incomplete. Of about 31,000 clones in the sample, roughly two thirds were seen once. V was clipped by 3 bases and J by 5 bases, with 8 bases between them. There are 13 residues in the CDR3. In germline, CDR1 is MNHEY, CDR2 SMNVEV (reference sequence). V is TRBV27 and J is TRBJ2-1; D gene ambiguous. This receptor was taken from a human donor who received a COVID-19 vaccine. This specimen was CD4+ T cells from PBMCs cultured with HCoV-229E spike peptides, taken before COVID-19 vaccination. The CDR3 loop reads CASSFRGNNEQFF. The CDR3 DNA follows: TGTGCCAGCAGTTTTCGCGGCAACAATGAGCAGTTCTTC.